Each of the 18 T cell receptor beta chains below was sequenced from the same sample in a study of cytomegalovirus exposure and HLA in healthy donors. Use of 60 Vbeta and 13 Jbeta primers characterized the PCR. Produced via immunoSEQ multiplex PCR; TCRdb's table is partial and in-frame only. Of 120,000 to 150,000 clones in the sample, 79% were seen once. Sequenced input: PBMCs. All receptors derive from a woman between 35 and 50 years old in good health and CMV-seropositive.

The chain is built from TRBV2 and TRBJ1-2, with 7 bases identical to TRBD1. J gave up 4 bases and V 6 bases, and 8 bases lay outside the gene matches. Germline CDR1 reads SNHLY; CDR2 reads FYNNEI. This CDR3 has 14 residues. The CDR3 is CASSLTGQPYGYTF. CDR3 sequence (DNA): TGTGCCAGCAGCTTGACGGGACAGCCCTATGGCTACACCTTC.

This chain's CDR3 is CAWIRGPGETQYF. The CDR3 bases are TGTGCCTGGATAAGGGGGCCCGGTGAGACCCAGTACTTC. The V gene is TRBV30, the J gene TRBJ2-5, with 7 bases aligning to TRBD1. Germline loops: CDR1 GTSNPN, CDR2 SVGIG (reference sequence). The CDR3 consists of 13 residues. Trimming cost V 4 bases and J 5 bases; bases outside gene matches: 7. Full variable domain (rest looked up from reference TRBV30 and TRBJ2-5): SQTIHQWPATLVQPVGSPLSLECTVEGTSNPNLYWYRQAAGRGLQLLFYSVGIGQISSEVPQNLSASRPQDRQFILSSKKLLLSDSGFYLCAWIRGPGETQYFGPGTRLLVL.

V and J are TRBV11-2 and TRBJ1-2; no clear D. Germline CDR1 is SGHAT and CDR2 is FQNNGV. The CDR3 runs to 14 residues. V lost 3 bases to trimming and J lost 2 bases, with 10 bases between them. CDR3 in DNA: TGTGCCAGCAGCTTCCGACGGGAGAACTATGGCTACACCTTC. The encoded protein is CASSFRRENYGYTF.

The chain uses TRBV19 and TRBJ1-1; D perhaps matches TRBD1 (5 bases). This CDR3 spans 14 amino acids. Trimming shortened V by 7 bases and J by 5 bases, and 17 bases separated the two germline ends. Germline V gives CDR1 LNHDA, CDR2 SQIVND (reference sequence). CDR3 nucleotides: TGTGCCAGTACATTAGTAAGGGGTAATACTGAAGCTTTCTTT. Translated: CASTLVRGNTEAFF. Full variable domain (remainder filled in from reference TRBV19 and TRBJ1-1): DGGITQSPKYLFRKEGQNVTLSCEQNLNHDAMYWYRQDPGQGLRLIYYSQIVNDFQKGDIAEGYSVSREKKESFPLTVTSAQKNPTAFYLCASTLVRGNTEAFFGQGTRLTVV.

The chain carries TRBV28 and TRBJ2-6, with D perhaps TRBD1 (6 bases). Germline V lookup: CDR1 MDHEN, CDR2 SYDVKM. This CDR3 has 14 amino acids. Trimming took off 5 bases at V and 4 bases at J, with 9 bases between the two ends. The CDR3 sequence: CASSRDTGANVLTF. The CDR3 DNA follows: TGTGCCAGCAGTCGGGACACCGGGGCCAACGTCCTGACTTTC. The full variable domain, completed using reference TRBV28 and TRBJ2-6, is DVKVTQSSRYLVKRTGEKVFLECVQDMDHENMFWYRQDPGLGLRLIYFSYDVKMKEKGDIPEGYSVSREKKERFSLILESASTNQTSMYLCASSRDTGANVLTFGAGSRLTVL.

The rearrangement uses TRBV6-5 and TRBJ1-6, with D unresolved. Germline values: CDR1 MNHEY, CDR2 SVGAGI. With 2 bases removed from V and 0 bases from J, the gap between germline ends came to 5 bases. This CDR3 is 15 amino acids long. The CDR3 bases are TGTGCCAGCAGTTACCGGGACTCCTATAATTCACCCCTCCACTTT. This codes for CASSYRDSYNSPLHF.

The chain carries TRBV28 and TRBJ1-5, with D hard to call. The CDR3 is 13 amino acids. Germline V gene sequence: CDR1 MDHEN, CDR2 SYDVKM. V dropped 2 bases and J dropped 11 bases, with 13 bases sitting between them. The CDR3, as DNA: TGTGCCAGCAGTTTAAGGTGGAGTTCGGCCCAGCATTTT. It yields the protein CASSLRWSSAQHF.

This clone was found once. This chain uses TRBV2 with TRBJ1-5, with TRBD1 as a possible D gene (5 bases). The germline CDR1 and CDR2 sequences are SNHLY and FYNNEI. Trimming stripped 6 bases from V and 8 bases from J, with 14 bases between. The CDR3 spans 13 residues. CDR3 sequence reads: CASRGGAGKPQHF. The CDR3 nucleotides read TGTGCCAGCAGGGGAGGGGCCGGGAAGCCCCAGCATTTT.

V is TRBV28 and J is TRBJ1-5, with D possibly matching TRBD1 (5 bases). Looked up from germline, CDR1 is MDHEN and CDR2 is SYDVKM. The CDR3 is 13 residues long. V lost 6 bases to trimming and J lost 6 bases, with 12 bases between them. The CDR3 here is CASSPGGFQPQHF. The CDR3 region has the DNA TGTGCCAGCAGCCCGGGGGGTTTTCAGCCCCAGCATTTT.

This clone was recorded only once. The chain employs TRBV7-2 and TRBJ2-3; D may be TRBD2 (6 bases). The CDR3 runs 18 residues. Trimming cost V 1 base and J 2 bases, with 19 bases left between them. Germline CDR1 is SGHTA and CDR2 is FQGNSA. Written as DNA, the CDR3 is TGTGCCAGCAGCTTAGGGTCCCCGTCCGGGACTCACACAGATACGCAGTATTTT. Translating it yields CASSLGSPSGTHTDTQYF.

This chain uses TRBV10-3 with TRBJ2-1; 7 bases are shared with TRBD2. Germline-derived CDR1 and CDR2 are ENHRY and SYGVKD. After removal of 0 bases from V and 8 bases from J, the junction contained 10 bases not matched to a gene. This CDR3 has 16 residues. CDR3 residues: CAISESTAGVRDEQFF. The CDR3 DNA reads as TGTGCCATCAGTGAGTCGACGGCGGGGGTCCGGGATGAGCAGTTCTTC.

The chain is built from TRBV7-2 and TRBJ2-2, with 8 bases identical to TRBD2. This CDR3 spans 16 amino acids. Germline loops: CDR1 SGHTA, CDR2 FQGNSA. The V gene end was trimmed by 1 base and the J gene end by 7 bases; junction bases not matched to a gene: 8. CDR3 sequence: CASSLGPAGVFGELFF. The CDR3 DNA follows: TGTGCCAGCAGCTTAGGCCCAGCGGGGGTTTTCGGGGAGCTGTTTTTT.

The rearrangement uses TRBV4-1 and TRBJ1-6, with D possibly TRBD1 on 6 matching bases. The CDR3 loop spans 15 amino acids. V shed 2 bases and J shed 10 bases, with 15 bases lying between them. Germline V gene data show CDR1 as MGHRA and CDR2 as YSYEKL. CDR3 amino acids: CASSQLDRLESPLHF. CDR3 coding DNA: TGCGCCAGCAGCCAACTCGACAGGCTGGAGTCACCCCTCCACTTT.

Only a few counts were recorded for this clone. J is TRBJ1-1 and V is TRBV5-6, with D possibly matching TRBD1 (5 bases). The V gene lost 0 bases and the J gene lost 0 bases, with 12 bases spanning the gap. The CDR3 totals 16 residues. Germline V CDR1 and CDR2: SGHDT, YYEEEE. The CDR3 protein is CASSLGGRGLNTEAFF. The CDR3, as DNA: TGTGCCAGCAGCTTGGGAGGGAGGGGCCTGAACACTGAAGCTTTCTTT.

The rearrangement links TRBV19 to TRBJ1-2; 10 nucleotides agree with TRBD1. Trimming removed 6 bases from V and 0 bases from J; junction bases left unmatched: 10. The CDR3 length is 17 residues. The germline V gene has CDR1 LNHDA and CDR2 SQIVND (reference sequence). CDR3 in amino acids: CASRMGQGLTANYGYTF. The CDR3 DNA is TGTGCCAGTAGAATGGGACAGGGGCTGACAGCTAACTATGGCTACACCTTC. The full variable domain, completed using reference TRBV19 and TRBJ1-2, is DGGITQSPKYLFRKEGQNVTLSCEQNLNHDAMYWYRQDPGQGLRLIYYSQIVNDFQKGDIAEGYSVSREKKESFPLTVTSAQKNPTAFYLCASRMGQGLTANYGYTFGSGTRLTVV.

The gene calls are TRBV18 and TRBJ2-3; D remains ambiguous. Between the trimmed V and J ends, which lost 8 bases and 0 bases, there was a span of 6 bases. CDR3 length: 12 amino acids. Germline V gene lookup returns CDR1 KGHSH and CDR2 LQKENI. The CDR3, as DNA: TGTGCCAGCACCAGTAGCACAGATACGCAGTATTTT. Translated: CASTSSTDTQYF.

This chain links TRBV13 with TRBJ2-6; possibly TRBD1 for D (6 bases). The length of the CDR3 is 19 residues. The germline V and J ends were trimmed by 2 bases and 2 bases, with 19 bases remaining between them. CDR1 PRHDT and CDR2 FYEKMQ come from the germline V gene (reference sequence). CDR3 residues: CASSLRGAIGGTGANVLTF. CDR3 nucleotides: TGTGCCAGCAGCTTAAGAGGGGCCATAGGGGGAACTGGGGCCAACGTCCTGACTTTC.

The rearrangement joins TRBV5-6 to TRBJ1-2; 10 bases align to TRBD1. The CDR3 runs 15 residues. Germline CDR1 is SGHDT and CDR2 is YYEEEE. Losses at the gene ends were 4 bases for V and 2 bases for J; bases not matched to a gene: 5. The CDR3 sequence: CASSRGQGLNYGYTF. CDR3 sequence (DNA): TGTGCCAGCAGCAGGGGACAGGGGCTCAACTATGGCTACACCTTC.